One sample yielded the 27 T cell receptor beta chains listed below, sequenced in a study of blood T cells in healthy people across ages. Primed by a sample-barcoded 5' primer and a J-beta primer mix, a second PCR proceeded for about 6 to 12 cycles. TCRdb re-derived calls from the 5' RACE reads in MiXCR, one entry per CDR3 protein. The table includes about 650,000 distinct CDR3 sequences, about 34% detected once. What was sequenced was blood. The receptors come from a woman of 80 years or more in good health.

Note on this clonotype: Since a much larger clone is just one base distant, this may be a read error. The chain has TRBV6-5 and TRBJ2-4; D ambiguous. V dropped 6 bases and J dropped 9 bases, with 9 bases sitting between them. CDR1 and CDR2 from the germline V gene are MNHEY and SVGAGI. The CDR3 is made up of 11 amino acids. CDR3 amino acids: CASRYSGIQYF. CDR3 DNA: TGTGCCAGCAGGTATAGTGGCATTCAGTACTTC.

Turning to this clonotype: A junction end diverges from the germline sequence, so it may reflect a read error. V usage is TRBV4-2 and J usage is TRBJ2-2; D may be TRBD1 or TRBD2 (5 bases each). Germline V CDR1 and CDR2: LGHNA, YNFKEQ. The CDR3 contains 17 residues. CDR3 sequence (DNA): TGTGCCAGCAGCCAAGAGCCTCCGGGGACCTACACCGGGGAGCGGTTTTTT. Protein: CASSQEPPGTYTGERFF.

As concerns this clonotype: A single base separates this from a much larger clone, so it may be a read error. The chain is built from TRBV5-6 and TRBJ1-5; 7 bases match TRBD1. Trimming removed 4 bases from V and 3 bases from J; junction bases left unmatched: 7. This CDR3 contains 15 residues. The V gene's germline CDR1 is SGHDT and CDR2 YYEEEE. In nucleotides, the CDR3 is TGTGCCAGCAGCCCCAGGGGGGGGCTCAATCAGCCCCAGCATTTT. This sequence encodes CASSPRGGLNQPQHF.

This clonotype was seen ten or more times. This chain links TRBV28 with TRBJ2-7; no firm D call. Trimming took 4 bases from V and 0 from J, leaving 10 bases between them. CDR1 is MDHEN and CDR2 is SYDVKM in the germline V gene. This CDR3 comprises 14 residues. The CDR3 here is CASSSINYSYEQYF. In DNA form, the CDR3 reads TGTGCCAGCAGTTCCATTAATTACTCCTACGAGCAGTACTTC.

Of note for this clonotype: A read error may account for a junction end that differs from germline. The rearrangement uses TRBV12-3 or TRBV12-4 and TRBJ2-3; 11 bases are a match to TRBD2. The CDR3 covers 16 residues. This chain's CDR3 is CAGSLRGTSGVNTQYF. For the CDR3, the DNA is TGTGCCGGCAGCTTACGCGGGACTAGCGGAGTGAATACGCAGTATTTT.

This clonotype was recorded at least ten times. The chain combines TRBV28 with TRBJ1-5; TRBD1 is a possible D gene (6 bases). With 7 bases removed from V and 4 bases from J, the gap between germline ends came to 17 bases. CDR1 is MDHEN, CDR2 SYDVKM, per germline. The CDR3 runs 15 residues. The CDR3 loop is CASTRDTSTNQPQHF. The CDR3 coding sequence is TGTGCCAGCACCAGGGACACCTCAACAAATCAGCCCCAGCATTTT. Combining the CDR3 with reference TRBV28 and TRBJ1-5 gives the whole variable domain DVKVTQSSRYLVKRTGEKVFLECVQDMDHENMFWYRQDPGLGLRLIYFSYDVKMKEKGDIPEGYSVSREKKERFSLILESASTNQTSMYLCASTRDTSTNQPQHFGDGTRLSIL.

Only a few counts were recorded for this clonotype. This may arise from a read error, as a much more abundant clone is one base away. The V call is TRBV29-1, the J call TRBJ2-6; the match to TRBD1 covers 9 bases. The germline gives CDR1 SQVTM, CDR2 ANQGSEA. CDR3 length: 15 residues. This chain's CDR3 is CSVGQGGTGANVRTF. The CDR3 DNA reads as TGCAGCGTGGGACAGGGAGGCACTGGGGCCAACGTCCGGACTTTC.

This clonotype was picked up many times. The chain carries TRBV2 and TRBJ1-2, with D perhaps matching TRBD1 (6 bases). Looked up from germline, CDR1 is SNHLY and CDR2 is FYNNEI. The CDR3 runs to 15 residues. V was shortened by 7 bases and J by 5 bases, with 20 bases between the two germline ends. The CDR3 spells CASKPGQSSLYGYTF. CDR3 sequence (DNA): TGTGCCAGCAAACCCGGACAGTCTTCCCTATATGGCTACACCTTC.

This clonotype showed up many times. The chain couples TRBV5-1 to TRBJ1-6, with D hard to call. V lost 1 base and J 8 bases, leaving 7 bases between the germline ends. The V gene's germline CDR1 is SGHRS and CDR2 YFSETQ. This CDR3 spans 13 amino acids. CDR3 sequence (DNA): TGCGCCAGCAGCTTGTCGACCGATTCACCCCTCCACTTT. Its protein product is CASSLSTDSPLHF.

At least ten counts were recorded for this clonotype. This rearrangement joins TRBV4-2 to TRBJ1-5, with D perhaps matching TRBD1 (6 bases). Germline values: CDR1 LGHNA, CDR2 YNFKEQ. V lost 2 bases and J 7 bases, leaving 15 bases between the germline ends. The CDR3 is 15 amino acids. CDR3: CASSQPGEGNQPQHF. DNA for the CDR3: TGTGCCAGCAGCCAACCAGGGGAGGGGAACCAGCCCCAGCATTTT.

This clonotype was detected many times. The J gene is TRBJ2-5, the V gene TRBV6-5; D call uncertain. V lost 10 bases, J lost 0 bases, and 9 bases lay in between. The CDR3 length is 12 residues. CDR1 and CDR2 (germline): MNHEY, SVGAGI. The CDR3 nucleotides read TGTGCCACCTCTCGAAACCAAGAGACCCAGTACTTC. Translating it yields CATSRNQETQYF.

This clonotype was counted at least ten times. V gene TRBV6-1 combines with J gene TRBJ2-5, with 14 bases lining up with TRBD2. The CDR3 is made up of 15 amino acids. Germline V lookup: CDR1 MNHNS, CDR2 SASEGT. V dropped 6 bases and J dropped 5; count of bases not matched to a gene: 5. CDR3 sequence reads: CASRRLAGGRETQYF. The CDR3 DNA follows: TGTGCCAGCAGACGACTAGCGGGGGGGCGGGAGACCCAGTACTTC.

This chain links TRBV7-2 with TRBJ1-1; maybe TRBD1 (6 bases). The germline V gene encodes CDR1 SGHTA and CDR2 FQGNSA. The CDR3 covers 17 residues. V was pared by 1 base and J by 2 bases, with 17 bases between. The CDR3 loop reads CASSLDSGVYINTEAFF. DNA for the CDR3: TGTGCCAGCAGCTTAGATTCAGGGGTTTATATTAACACTGAAGCTTTCTTT.

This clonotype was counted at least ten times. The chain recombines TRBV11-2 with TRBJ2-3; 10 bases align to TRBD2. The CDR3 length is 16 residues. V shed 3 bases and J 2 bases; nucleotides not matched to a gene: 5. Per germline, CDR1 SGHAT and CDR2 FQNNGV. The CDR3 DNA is TGTGCCAGCAGCTTCCGTAGCGGGGGGTTCACAGATACGCAGTATTTT. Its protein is CASSFRSGGFTDTQYF.

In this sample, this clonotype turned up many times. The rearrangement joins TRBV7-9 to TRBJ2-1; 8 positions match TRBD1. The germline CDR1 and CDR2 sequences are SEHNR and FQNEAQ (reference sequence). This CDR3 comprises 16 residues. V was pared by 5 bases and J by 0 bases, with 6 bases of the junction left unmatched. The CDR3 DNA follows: TGTGCCAGCAGCGGCCACAGGGGGAGCTCCTACAATGAGCAGTTCTTC. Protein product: CASSGHRGSSYNEQFF.

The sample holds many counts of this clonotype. This CDR3 is CASSPAQGRGYTF. CDR3 nucleotides: TGTGCCAGCAGTCCCGCTCAGGGGAGGGGCTACACCTTC. The rearrangement uses TRBV12-3 or TRBV12-4 and TRBJ1-2; a weak D match, TRBD1 (6 bases). Trimming took 5 bases from V and 8 from J, leaving 15 bases between them. This CDR3 has 13 residues.

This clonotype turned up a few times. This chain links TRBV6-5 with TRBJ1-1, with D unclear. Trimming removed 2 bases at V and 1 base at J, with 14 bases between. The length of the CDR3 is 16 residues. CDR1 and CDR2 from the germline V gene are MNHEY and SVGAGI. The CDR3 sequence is CASSYGWKVANTEAFF. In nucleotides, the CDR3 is TGTGCCAGCAGTTACGGGTGGAAGGTCGCGAACACTGAAGCTTTCTTT.

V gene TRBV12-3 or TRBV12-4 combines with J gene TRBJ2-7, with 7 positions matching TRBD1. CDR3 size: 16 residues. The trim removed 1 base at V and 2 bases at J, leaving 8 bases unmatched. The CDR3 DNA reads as TGTGCCAGCAGTTTAGATAGGACGGGACAGCCCTACGAGCAGTACTTC. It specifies CASSLDRTGQPYEQYF.

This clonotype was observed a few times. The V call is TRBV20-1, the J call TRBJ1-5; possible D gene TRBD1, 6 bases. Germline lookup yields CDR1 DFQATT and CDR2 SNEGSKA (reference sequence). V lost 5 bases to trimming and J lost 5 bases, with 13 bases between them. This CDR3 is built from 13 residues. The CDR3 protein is CSAGDNRDQPQHF. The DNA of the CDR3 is TGCAGTGCTGGGGACAACCGCGATCAGCCCCAGCATTTT.

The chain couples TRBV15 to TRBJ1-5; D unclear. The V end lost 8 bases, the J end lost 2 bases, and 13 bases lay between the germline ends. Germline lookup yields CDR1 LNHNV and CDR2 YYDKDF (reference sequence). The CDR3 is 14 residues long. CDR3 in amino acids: CATGARGGNQPQHF. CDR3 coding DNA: TGTGCCACCGGAGCCCGGGGTGGCAATCAGCCCCAGCATTTT.

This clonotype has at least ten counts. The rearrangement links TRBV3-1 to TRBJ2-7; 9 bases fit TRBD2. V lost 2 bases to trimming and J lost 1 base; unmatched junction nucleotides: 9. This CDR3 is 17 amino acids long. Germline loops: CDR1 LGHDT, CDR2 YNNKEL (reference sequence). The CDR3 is CASSQSLAGPGSYEQYF. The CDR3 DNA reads TGTGCCAGCAGCCAATCGCTAGCGGGGCCCGGGTCCTACGAGCAGTACTTC.

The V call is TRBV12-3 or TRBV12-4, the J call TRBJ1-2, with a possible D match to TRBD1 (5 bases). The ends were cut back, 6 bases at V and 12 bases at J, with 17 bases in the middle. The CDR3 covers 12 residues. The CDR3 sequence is CASSQLRGANTF. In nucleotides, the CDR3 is TGTGCCAGCAGCCAGTTGAGGGGAGCGAACACCTTC.

CDR3 nucleotide sequence: TGCGCCAGCCAATCCGGGACAGCGAACACTGAAGCTTTCTTT. Translation: CASQSGTANTEAFF. The V and J genes are TRBV5-1 and TRBJ1-1, with 7 nucleotides matching TRBD1. V lost 7 bases to trimming and J lost 1 base; unmatched junction nucleotides: 7. The germline V gene has CDR1 SGHRS and CDR2 YFSETQ. The CDR3 has 14 residues.

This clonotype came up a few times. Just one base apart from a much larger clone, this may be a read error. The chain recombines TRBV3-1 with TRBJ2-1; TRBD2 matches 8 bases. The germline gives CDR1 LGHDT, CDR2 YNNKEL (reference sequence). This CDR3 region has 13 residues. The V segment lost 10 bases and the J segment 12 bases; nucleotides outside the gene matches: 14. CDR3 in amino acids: CATTGVREGVQFF. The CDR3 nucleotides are TGTGCCACGACCGGGGTCCGGGAGGGTGTGCAGTTCTTC.

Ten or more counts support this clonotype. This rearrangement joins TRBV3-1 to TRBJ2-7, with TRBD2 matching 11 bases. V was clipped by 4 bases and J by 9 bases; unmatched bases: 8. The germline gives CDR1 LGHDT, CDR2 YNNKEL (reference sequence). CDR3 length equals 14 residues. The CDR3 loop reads CASSLTSGGSGQYF. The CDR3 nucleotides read TGTGCCAGCAGCCTCACTAGCGGGGGCTCGGGGCAGTACTTC.

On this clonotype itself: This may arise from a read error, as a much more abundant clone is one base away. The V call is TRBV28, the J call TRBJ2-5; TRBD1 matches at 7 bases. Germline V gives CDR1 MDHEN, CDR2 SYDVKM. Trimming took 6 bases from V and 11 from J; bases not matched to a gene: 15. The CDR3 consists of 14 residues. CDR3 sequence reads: CASSRAGTVGEQYF. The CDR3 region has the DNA TGTGCCAGCAGCCGCGCCGGGACAGTCGGTGAGCAGTACTTC.

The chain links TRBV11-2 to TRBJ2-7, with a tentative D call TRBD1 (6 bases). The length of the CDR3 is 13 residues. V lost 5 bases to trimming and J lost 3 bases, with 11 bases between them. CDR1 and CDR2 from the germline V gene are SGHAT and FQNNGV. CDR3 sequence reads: CASSIGTLYEQYF. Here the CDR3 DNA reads TGTGCCAGCAGCATCGGGACACTCTACGAGCAGTACTTC.